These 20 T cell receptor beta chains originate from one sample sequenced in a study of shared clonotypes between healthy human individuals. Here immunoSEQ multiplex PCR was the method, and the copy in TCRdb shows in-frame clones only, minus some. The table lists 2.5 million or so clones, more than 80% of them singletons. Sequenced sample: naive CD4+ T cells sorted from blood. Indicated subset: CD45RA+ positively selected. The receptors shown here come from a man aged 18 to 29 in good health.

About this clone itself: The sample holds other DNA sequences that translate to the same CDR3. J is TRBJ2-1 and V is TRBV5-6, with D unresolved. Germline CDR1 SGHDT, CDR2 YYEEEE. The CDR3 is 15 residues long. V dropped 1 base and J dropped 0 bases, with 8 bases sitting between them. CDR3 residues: CASSLRGASYNEQFF. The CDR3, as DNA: TGTGCCAGCAGCTTGCGCGGAGCCTCCTACAATGAGCAGTTCTTC.

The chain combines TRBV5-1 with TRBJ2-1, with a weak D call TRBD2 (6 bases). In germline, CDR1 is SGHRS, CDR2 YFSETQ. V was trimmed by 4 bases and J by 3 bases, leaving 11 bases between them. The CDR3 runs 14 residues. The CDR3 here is CASSGGLSYNEQFF. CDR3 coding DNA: TGCGCCAGCAGCGGGGGACTTAGCTACAATGAGCAGTTCTTC.

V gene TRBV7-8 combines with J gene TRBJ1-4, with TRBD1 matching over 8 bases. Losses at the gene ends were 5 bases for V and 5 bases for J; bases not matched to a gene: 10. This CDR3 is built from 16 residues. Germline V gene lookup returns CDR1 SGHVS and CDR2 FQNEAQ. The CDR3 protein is CASSAYRDRPNEKLFF. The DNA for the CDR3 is TGTGCCAGCAGCGCGTACCGGGACAGGCCCAATGAAAAACTGTTTTTT.

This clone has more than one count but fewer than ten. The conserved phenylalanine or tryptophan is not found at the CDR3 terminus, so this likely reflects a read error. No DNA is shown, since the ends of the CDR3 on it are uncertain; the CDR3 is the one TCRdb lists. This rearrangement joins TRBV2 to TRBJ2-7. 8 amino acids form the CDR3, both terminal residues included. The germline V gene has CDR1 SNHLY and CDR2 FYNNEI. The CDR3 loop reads CAEGRSHL.

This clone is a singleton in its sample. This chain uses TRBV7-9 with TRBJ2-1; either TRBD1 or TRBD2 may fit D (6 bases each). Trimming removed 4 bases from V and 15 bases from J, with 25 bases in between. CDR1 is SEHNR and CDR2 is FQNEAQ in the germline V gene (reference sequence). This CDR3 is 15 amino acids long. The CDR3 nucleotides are TGTGCCAGCAGCTCAAGGGACGGCCGTCTAGGGGGACTGTTCTTC. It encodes CASSSRDGRLGGLFF.

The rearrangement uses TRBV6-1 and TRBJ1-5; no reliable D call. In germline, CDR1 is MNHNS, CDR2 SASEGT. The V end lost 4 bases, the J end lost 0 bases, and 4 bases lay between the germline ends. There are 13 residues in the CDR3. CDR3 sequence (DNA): TGTGCCAGCAGTGTAAGTAGCAATCAGCCCCAGCATTTT. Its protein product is CASSVSSNQPQHF.

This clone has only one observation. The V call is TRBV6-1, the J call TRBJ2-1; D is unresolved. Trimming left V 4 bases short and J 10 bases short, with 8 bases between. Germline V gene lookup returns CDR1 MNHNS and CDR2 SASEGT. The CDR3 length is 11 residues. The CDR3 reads CASSGVAEQFF. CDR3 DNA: TGTGCCAGCAGTGGCGTTGCAGAGCAGTTCTTC.

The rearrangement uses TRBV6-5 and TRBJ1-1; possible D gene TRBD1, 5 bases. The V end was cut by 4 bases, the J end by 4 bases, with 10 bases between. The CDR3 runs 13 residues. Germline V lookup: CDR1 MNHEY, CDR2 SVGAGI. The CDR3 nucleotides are TGTGCCAGCAGTTCAGGGTATATCACTGAAGCTTTCTTT. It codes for CASSSGYITEAFF.

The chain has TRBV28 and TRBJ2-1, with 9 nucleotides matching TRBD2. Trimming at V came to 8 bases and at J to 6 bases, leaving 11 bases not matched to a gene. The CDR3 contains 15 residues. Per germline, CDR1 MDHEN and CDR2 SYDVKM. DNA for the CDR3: TGTGCCAGCCTGACCGGGACTAGCTTTTCCAATGAGCAGTTCTTC. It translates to CASLTGTSFSNEQFF.

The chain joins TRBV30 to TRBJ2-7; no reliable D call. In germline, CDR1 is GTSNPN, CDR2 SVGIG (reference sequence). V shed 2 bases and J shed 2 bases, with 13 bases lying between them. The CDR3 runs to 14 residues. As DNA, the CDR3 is TGTGCCTGGAGTCGGAAAGTCCAGCCCTACGAGCAGTACTTC. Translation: CAWSRKVQPYEQYF.

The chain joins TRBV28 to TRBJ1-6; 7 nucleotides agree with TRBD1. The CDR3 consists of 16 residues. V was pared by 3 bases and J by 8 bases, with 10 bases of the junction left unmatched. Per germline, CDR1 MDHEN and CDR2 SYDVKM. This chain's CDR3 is CASSFLGAGGYSPLHF. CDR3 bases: TGTGCCAGCAGTTTCCTCGGGGCAGGGGGGTATTCACCCCTCCACTTT.

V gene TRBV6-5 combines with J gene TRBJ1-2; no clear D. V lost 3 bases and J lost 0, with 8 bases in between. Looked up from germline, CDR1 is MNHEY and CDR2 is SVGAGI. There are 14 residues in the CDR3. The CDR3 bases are TGTGCCAGCAGTTATGCGGTAGCTAACTATGGCTACACCTTC. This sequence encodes CASSYAVANYGYTF.

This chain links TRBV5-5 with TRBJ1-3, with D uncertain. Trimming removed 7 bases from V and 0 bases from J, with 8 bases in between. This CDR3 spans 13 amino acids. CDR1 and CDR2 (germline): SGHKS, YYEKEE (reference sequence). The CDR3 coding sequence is TGTGCCAGCTTCTACAACTCTGGAAACACCATATATTTT. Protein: CASFYNSGNTIYF. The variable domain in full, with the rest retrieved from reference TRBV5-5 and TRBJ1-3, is DAGVTQSPTHLIKTRGQQVTLRCSPISGHKSVSWYQQVLGQGPQFIFQYYEKEERGRGNFPDRFSARQFPNYSSELNVNALLLGDSALYLCASFYNSGNTIYFGEGSWLTVV.

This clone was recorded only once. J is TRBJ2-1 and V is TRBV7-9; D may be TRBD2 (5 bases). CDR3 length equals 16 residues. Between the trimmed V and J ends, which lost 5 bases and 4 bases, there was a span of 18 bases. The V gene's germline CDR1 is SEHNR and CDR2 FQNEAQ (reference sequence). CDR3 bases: TGTGCCAGCAGCCTTGATAGCGATTGGCGGTACAATGAGCAGTTCTTC. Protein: CASSLDSDWRYNEQFF.

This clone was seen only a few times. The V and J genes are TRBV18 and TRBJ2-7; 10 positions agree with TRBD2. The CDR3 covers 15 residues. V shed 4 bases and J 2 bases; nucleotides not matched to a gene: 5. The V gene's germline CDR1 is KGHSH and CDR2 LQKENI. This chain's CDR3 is CASSLTSGVTYEQYF. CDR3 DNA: TGTGCCAGCTCACTCACTAGCGGGGTTACCTACGAGCAGTACTTC. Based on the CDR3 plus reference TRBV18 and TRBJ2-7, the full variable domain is NAGVMQNPRHLVRRRGQEARLRCSPMKGHSHVYWYRQLPEEGLKFMVYLQKENIIDESGMPKERFSAEFPKEGPSILRIQQVVRGDSAAYFCASSLTSGVTYEQYFGPGTRLTVT.

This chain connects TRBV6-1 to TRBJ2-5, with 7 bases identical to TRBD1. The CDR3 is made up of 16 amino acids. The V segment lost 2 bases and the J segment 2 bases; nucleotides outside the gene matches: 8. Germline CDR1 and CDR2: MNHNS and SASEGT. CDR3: CASSERVGTVQETQYF. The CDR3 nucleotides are TGTGCCAGCAGTGAACGAGTAGGGACAGTACAAGAGACCCAGTACTTC.

CDR3 nucleotides: TGTGCCAGCAAGAACAGGGGAGAGACCCAGTACTTC. Its translation: CASKNRGETQYF. The V and J genes are TRBV28 and TRBJ2-5; 7 nucleotides match TRBD1. Trimming removed 7 bases from V and 4 bases from J; junction bases left unmatched: 3. CDR3 length equals 12 residues. Germline values: CDR1 MDHEN, CDR2 SYDVKM. Full variable domain (remainder filled in from reference TRBV28 and TRBJ2-5): DVKVTQSSRYLVKRTGEKVFLECVQDMDHENMFWYRQDPGLGLRLIYFSYDVKMKEKGDIPEGYSVSREKKERFSLILESASTNQTSMYLCASKNRGETQYFGPGTRLLVL.

CDR3 region: CASTRLAGYNEQFF. The CDR3, as DNA: TGTGCCAGCACCCGACTAGCGGGCTACAATGAGCAGTTCTTC. The chain is built from TRBV27 and TRBJ2-1, with 10 bases matching TRBD2. The CDR3 has 14 amino acids. The V segment lost 7 bases and the J segment 3 bases; nucleotides outside the gene matches: 3. Germline assignment: CDR1 MNHEY and CDR2 SMNVEV (reference sequence).

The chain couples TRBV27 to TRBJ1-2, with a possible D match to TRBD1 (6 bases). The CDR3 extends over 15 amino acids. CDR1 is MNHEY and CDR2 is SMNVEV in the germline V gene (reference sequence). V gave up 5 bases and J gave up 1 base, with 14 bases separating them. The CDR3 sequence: CASSPWGAGNYGYTF. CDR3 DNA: TGTGCCAGCAGTCCCTGGGGGGCTGGTAACTATGGCTACACCTTC.

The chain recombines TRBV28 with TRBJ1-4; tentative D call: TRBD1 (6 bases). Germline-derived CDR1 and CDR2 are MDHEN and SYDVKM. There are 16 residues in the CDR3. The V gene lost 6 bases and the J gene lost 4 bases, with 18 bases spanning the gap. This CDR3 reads CASSFPGGWVNEKLFF. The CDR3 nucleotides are TGTGCCAGCAGCTTCCCCGGGGGCTGGGTTAATGAAAAACTGTTTTTT.